This T cell receptor beta chain was recovered during a study of T cell changes during pregnancy in multiple sclerosis (dated 2019 in TCRdb). As for the study more broadly: The study examined how the T cell repertoire changed over the course of pregnancy in women with multiple sclerosis.

Concerning this clone: The specificity of this receptor is unknown. There are no base qualities to consult, and no much larger clone falls within one base.

Including the terminal cysteine and phenylalanine, the CDR3 comprises 17 residues. The CDR3 DNA has 51 bases and is translated from base 1. Trimming leaves V shorter by 6 bases and J shorter by 0 bases, with the junction holding 10 bases beyond the gene matches. From a lookup of the germline V gene, CDR1 and CDR2 are SNHLY and FYNNEI. Receptors were amplified or captured by the immunoSEQ multiplex PCR assay. Not all clones reach the TCRdb copy of this immuneACCESS table, which keeps in-frame sequences only. Checked studies attribute under half of the gap to unresolved V genes and leave the rest unexplained. The sample table contains tens of thousands of clones; only one count was recorded for approximately 88% of them. Of the sample, approximately 5.1% falls within the top ten clones.

The chain joins TRBV2 to TRBJ1-3, and 8 junctional nucleotides match TRBD1. The sequence was collected from a female donor in good health, enrolled as a control in a pregnancy study. The sample here was peripheral blood, taken in the first trimester of pregnancy. The CDR3 reads as follows: CASSRQGLSFSGNTIYF. DNA sequence: TGTGCCAGCAGCAGACAGGGGTTATCGTTCTCTGGAAACACCATATATTTT.